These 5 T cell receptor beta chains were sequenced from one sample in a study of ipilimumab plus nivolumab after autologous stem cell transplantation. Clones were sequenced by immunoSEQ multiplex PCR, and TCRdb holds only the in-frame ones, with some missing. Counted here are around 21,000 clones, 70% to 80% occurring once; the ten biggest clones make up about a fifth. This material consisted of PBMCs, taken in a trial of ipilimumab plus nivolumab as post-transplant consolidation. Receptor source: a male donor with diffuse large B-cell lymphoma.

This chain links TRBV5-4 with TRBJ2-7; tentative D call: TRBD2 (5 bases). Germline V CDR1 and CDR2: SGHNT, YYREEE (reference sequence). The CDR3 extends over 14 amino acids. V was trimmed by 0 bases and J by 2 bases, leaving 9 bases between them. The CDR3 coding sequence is TGTGCCAGCAGCTTGGATGGGGAGACCTACGAGCAGTACTTC. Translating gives CASSLDGETYEQYF.

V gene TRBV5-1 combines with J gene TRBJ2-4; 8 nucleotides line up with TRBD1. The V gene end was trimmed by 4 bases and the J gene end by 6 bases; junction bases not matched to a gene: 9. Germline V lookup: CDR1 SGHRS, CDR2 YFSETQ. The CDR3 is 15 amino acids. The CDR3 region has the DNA TGCGCCAGCAGCCGGACCGGTCAGGGGGCAAACATTCAGTACTTC. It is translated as CASSRTGQGANIQYF.

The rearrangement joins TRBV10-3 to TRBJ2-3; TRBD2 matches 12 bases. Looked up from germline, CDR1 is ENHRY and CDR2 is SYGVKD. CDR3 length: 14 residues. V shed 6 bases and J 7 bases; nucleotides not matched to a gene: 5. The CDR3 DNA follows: TGTGCCATCAGCGAGACTAGCGGGGGAAATACGCAGTATTTT. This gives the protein CAISETSGGNTQYF.

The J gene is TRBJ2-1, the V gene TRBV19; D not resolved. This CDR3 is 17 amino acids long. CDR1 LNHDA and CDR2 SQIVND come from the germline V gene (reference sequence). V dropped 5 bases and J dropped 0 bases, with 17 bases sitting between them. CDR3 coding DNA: TGTGCCAGTAGTTTAGGGTTTTATTTAGGCTCCTACAATGAGCAGTTCTTC. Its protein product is CASSLGFYLGSYNEQFF. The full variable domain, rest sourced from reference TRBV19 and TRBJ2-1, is DGGITQSPKYLFRKEGQNVTLSCEQNLNHDAMYWYRQDPGQGLRLIYYSQIVNDFQKGDIAEGYSVSREKKESFPLTVTSAQKNPTAFYLCASSLGFYLGSYNEQFFGPGTRLTVL.

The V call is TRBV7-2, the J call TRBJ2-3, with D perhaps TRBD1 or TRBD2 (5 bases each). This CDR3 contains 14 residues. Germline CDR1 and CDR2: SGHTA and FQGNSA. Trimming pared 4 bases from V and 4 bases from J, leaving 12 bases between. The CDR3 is CASSSPGTPDTQYF. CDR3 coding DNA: TGTGCCAGCAGCTCTCCAGGGACCCCAGATACGCAGTATTTT.